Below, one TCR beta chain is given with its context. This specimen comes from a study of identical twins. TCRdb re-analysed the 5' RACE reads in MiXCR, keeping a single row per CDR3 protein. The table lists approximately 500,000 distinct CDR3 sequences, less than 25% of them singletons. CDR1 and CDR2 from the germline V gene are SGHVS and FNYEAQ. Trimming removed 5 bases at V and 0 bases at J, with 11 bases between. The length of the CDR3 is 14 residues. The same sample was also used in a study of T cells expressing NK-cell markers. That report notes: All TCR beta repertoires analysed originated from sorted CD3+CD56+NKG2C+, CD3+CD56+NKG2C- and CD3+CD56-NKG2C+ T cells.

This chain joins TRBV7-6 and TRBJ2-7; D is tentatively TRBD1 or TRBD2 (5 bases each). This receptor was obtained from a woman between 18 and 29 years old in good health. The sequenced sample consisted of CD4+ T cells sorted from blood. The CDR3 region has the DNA TGTGCCAGCAGCATGGCAGGGAGCTCCTACGAGCAGTACTTC. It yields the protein CASSMAGSSYEQYF.